This T cell receptor (beta chain) is drawn from a study of CD8+ T cells in alopecia areata. Study findings and constraints: Whereas mice showed it more clearly, TCR sharing across patients was murkier, possibly because of HLA.

RNA extraction and reverse transcription yielded cDNA as sequencing template. Produced via immunoSEQ multiplex PCR; TCRdb's table is partial and in-frame only. The data hold some 180,000 clones, with about 51% observed a single time. Regarding this clone: What it recognizes is unknown.

The CDR3 sequence is 16 residues long. Per germline, CDR1 LNHDA and CDR2 SQIVND (reference sequence). V was pared by 7 bases and J by 0 bases, with 8 bases of the junction left unmatched. Treatment denoted: oral pan-JAK inhibitor, 5-10 mg twice daily. Cell sorting was applied to PBMCs, and CD4+ and CD8+ T cells were collected. Sample: CD8+ T cells sorted from blood, taken at week 52, from a patient treated with tofacitinib. The genes are TRBV19 and TRBJ2-2; 7 nucleotides line up with TRBD1. The origin of this receptor is a human donor with alopecia areata. CDR3 sequence reads: CASTFPGTANTGELFF. CDR3 DNA: TGTGCCAGTACCTTCCCCGGGACAGCGAACACCGGGGAGCTGTTTTTT.